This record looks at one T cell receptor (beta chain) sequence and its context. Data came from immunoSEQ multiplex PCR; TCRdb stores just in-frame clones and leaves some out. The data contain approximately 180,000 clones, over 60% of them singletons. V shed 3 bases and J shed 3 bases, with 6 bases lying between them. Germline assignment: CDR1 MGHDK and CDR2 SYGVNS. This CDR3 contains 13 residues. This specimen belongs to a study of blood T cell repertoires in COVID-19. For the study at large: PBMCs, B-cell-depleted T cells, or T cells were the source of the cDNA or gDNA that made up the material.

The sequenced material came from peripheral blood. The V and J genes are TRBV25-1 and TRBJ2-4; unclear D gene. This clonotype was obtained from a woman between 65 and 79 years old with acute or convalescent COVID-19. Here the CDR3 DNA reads TGTGCCAGCAGTGAGCAGATCAAAAACATTCAGTACTTC. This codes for CASSEQIKNIQYF.